Listed here are 32 T cell receptor beta chains from one sample, sequenced in a study of blood T cells in healthy people across ages (dated by TCRdb to between 2015 and 2016). The library relied on 5' RACE. Sequenced using an Illumina HiSeq 2500. A second PCR of roughly 7 to 12 cycles was performed with a sample-barcoded 5' primer and a J-beta primer mix. TCRdb reprocessed the public reads (quality trimming at Q25 with fastp, clone calling with MiXCR) and kept in-frame beta chains. For every CDR3 protein sequence, its rows merge into one entry that carries the most common genes and DNA. For this sample there are 550,000 to 750,000 distinct CDR3 sequences; over 20% appear just once. The top ten hold about 3.6% of the sample. The sequenced material came from blood. The origin of the receptors is a man aged 70 or older in good health.

This clonotype was observed a handful of times. This rearrangement joins TRBV28 to TRBJ2-5; TRBD2 agrees at 10 bases. This CDR3 is built from 11 residues. Losses at the gene ends were 7 bases for V and 11 bases for J; bases not matched to a gene: 4. CDR1 and CDR2 from the germline V gene are MDHEN and SYDVKM. The CDR3 here is CASKSGGGQYF. In DNA, the CDR3 is TGTGCCAGCAAAAGCGGGGGGGGACAGTACTTC.

J is TRBJ2-7 and V is TRBV15; 9 bases are a match to TRBD1. The ends lost 5 bases at V and 2 bases at J; junction bases unmatched: 4. This CDR3 is built from 14 residues. CDR1 is LNHNV and CDR2 is YYDKDF in the germline V gene (reference sequence). This CDR3 is CATSSGQGTYEQYF. CDR3 in DNA: TGTGCCACCAGCTCCGGACAGGGGACCTACGAGCAGTACTTC.

This clonotype has a handful of counts. The V gene is TRBV12-3 or TRBV12-4, the J gene TRBJ1-4, with a possible D match to TRBD1 (5 bases). The CDR3 runs to 13 residues. V dropped 5 bases and J dropped 10 bases, with 14 bases sitting between them. The CDR3 loop reads CASSGSGEGKLFF. The DNA of the CDR3 is TGTGCCAGCAGTGGCTCGGGGGAGGGAAAACTGTTTTTT.

The DNA of the CDR3 is TGTGCCAGCAGCCCTACTAGGAGCTCCTACGAGCAGTACTTC. The encoded protein is CASSPTRSSYEQYF. This chain links TRBV3-1 with TRBJ2-5, with D perhaps TRBD2 (5 bases). The J call is in doubt because the DNA end fits TRBJ2-7 better. This CDR3 is built from 14 residues. Germline values: CDR1 LGHDT, CDR2 YNNKEL (reference sequence).

The chain links TRBV4-2 to TRBJ2-7; D could derive from TRBD1 or TRBD2 (6 bases each). With 1 base removed from V and 4 bases from J, the gap between germline ends came to 14 bases. CDR1 is LGHNA, CDR2 YNFKEQ, per germline. This CDR3 comprises 15 residues. In DNA, the CDR3 is TGTGCCAGCAGCCAAGTTCCGGGGGCCTTGTACGAGCAGTACTTC. It translates to CASSQVPGALYEQYF.

This clonotype showed up many times. This chain connects TRBV20-1 to TRBJ2-5; D is uncertain. Looked up from germline, CDR1 is DFQATT and CDR2 is SNEGSKA (reference sequence). The length of the CDR3 is 12 residues. Between the trimmed V and J ends, which lost 6 bases and 2 bases, there was a span of 10 bases. The CDR3 here is CSAKTMQETQYF. CDR3 coding DNA: TGCAGTGCGAAGACCATGCAAGAGACCCAGTACTTC.

The chain recombines TRBV28 with TRBJ1-2; 7 nucleotides align to TRBD1. The J segment lost 5 bases and the V segment lost 5 bases, leaving 8 bases of the junction unmatched. Looked up from germline, CDR1 is MDHEN and CDR2 is SYDVKM. CDR3 length: 14 amino acids. The CDR3 DNA follows: TGTGCCAGCAGTACCTCGGGACAGCTATATGGCTACACCTTC. As protein: CASSTSGQLYGYTF.

This clonotype was counted many times. This chain joins TRBV5-6 and TRBJ2-1; the D is unclear. The CDR3 has 13 amino acids. Trimming took off 2 bases at V and 4 bases at J, with 7 bases between the two ends. Germline V CDR1 and CDR2: SGHDT, YYEEEE. CDR3 region: CASSFGNYNEQFF. The CDR3 coding sequence is TGTGCCAGCAGCTTTGGCAATTACAATGAGCAGTTCTTC.

The V call is TRBV10-2, the J call TRBJ2-7, with a possible D match to TRBD2 (5 bases). Germline-derived CDR1 and CDR2 are WSHSY and SAAADI. Trimming pared 10 bases from V and 3 bases from J, leaving 16 bases between. The CDR3 is 13 residues long. CDR3: CATKAEKNYEQYF. CDR3 nucleotides: TGCGCCACCAAAGCGGAGAAAAACTACGAGCAGTACTTC.

The V call is TRBV11-2, the J call TRBJ2-3; perhaps TRBD1 as D (5 bases). The CDR3 sequence is 16 residues long. V lost 0 bases to trimming and J lost 0 bases, with 10 bases between them. CDR1 and CDR2 from the germline V gene are SGHAT and FQNNGV. The CDR3 sequence is CASSLDGAGSTDTQYF. For the CDR3, the DNA is TGTGCCAGCAGCTTAGATGGGGCAGGGAGCACAGATACGCAGTATTTT.

This clonotype occurred a few times. V usage is TRBV19 and J usage is TRBJ2-1; 8 bases match TRBD2. The length of the CDR3 is 15 residues. Germline V CDR1 and CDR2: LNHDA, SQIVND (reference sequence). The V and J ends lost 10 bases and 4 bases, in that order; junction bases with no gene match: 12. The CDR3 coding sequence is TGTGCCACGACTATGGCGGGAGGACCTTACAATGAGCAGTTCTTC. Amino acids: CATTMAGGPYNEQFF.

This clonotype was found a few times. The chain joins TRBV5-1 to TRBJ2-5; 10 positions agree with TRBD1. Per germline, CDR1 SGHRS and CDR2 YFSETQ. V was pared by 0 bases and J by 2 bases, with 4 bases of the junction left unmatched. This CDR3 comprises 16 residues. Here the CDR3 DNA reads TGCGCCAGCAGCTTGGGGGACAGGGGCGATCAAGAGACCCAGTACTTC. It is translated as CASSLGDRGDQETQYF.

The table lists this clonotype with many counts. V is TRBV29-1 and J is TRBJ2-5, with 8 nucleotides matching TRBD2. Losses at the gene ends were 0 bases for V and 5 bases for J; bases not matched to a gene: 5. The CDR3 spans 14 residues. Per germline, CDR1 SQVTM and CDR2 ANQGSEA. CDR3 in amino acids: CSVEDRGGMETQYF. The DNA of the CDR3 is TGCAGCGTTGAAGATCGCGGGGGGATGGAGACCCAGTACTTC.

As DNA, the CDR3 is TGTGCCAGCAGCTTACTAGAAACAGATACGCAGTATTTT. Its protein product is CASSLLETDTQYF. The genes are TRBV7-9 and TRBJ2-3, with no clear D. V was trimmed by 2 bases and J by 3 bases, leaving 6 bases between them. Germline values: CDR1 SEHNR, CDR2 FQNEAQ (reference sequence). This CDR3 comprises 13 residues.

Only a few counts were recorded for this clonotype. This chain connects TRBV25-1 to TRBJ2-3; no reliable D call. Germline CDR1 reads MGHDK; CDR2 reads SYGVNS. The V gene lost 1 base and the J gene lost 6 bases, with 14 bases spanning the gap. The CDR3 totals 15 residues. CDR3 region: CASSESSRASDTQYF. The CDR3 nucleotides read TGTGCCAGCAGTGAATCGTCTCGAGCATCCGATACGCAGTATTTT. The whole variable domain, filled in from reference TRBV25-1 and TRBJ2-3, reads EADIYQTPRYLVIGTGKKITLECSQTMGHDKMYWYQQDPGMELHLIHYSYGVNSTEKGDLSSESTVSRIRTEHFPLTLESARPSHTSQYLCASSESSRASDTQYFGPGTRLTVL.

V usage is TRBV20-1 and J usage is TRBJ2-5; D may be TRBD2 (5 bases). CDR1 DFQATT and CDR2 SNEGSKA come from the germline V gene (reference sequence). The CDR3 is made up of 15 amino acids. Deletions cut 2 bases from V and 2 bases from J, with 15 bases between. The CDR3 region is CSARRLSGQQETQYF. The CDR3 region has the DNA TGCAGTGCTAGAAGGTTGAGCGGCCAGCAAGAGACCCAGTACTTC.

This clonotype turned up a few times. The V call is TRBV2, the J call TRBJ2-1; a weak D match, TRBD2 (5 bases). V was trimmed by 4 bases and J by 4 bases, leaving 11 bases between them. Germline CDR1 SNHLY, CDR2 FYNNEI. The CDR3 loop spans 14 amino acids. Written as DNA, the CDR3 is TGTGCCAGCAGTGCGTCGGCGGGTTACAATGAGCAGTTCTTC. Translation: CASSASAGYNEQFF.

In its sample, this clonotype was seen a few times. J is TRBJ2-7 and V is TRBV12-3 or TRBV12-4; D is possibly TRBD1 (6 bases). Deletions cut 2 bases from V and 0 bases from J, with 11 bases between. The CDR3 extends over 15 amino acids. CDR3 residues: CASSLFQGPSYEQYF. The CDR3 region has the DNA TGTGCCAGCAGTTTATTCCAGGGGCCCTCCTACGAGCAGTACTTC.

In this sample, this clonotype turned up many times. This chain connects TRBV7-2 to TRBJ2-5, with 7 bases fitting TRBD2. Germline assignment: CDR1 SGHTA and CDR2 FQGNSA. The CDR3 has 13 residues. J was trimmed by 4 bases and V by 6 bases; bases with no gene match: 5. This CDR3 is CASSLSGGETQYF. DNA of the CDR3: TGTGCCAGCAGTTTATCGGGAGGAGAGACCCAGTACTTC.

There are many counts of this clonotype. The chain joins TRBV28 to TRBJ2-7; perhaps TRBD2 as D (10 bases). This CDR3 is 18 amino acids long. V dropped 3 bases and J dropped 1 base, with 22 bases sitting between them. Germline CDR1 MDHEN, CDR2 SYDVKM. The CDR3 spells CASSFPVAGGQGSYEQYF. The CDR3 region has the DNA TGTGCCAGCAGTTTCCCTGTAGCGGGAGGACAGGGGTCCTACGAGCAGTACTTC.

This clonotype was seen only a few times. The chain couples TRBV3-1 to TRBJ2-7; D unclear. CDR3 length equals 15 residues. Trimming shortened V by 1 base and J by 3 bases, and 13 bases separated the two germline ends. Germline values: CDR1 LGHDT, CDR2 YNNKEL (reference sequence). Here the CDR3 reads CASSQGGGAIYEQYF. The CDR3 DNA follows: TGTGCCAGCAGCCAAGGTGGCGGCGCGATCTACGAGCAGTACTTC.

This clonotype was seen only a few times. V usage is TRBV5-1 and J usage is TRBJ2-5; 8 nucleotides line up with TRBD2. Germline CDR1 and CDR2: SGHRS and YFSETQ. V lost 4 bases and J lost 5; bases outside the gene matches: 7. The CDR3 has 14 amino acids. CDR3 sequence: CASSDPGRGETQYF. The CDR3 DNA reads TGCGCCAGCAGCGATCCCGGGAGGGGGGAGACCCAGTACTTC. The full variable domain, rest sourced from reference TRBV5-1 and TRBJ2-5, is KAGVTQTPRYLIKTRGQQVTLSCSPISGHRSVSWYQQTPGQGLQFLFEYFSETQRNKGNFPGRFSGRQFSNSRSEMNVSTLELGDSALYLCASSDPGRGETQYFGPGTRLLVL.

V and J are TRBV5-5 and TRBJ1-2, with 7 bases aligning to TRBD1. V dropped 0 bases and J dropped 2; count of bases not matched to a gene: 4. The germline CDR1 and CDR2 sequences are SGHKS and YYEKEE (reference sequence). This CDR3 has 15 amino acids. CDR3 nucleotide sequence: TGTGCCAGCAGCTTGGGACAGGGTGGGAACTATGGCTACACCTTC. This translates into CASSLGQGGNYGYTF.

This clonotype turned up a few times. This chain uses TRBV3-1 with TRBJ2-3; 12 bases fit TRBD2. Trimming cost V 1 base and J 6 bases; bases outside gene matches: 11. The CDR3 consists of 18 residues. Germline V CDR1 and CDR2: LGHDT, YNNKEL (reference sequence). This CDR3 reads CASSQVLRTSGTSDTQYF. The CDR3 DNA is TGTGCCAGCAGCCAAGTCCTCAGGACTAGCGGGACCTCCGATACGCAGTATTTT.

The chain links TRBV4-1 to TRBJ1-3; D not resolved. The CDR3 is 15 amino acids. Germline V lookup: CDR1 MGHRA, CDR2 YSYEKL. Trimming took 1 base from V and 0 from J, leaving 7 bases between them. This CDR3 is CASSQVPGSGNTIYF. CDR3 DNA: TGCGCCAGCAGCCAAGTACCGGGCTCTGGAAACACCATATATTTT.

This clonotype was seen a single time. The gene calls are TRBV7-8 and TRBJ1-2, with 9 bases lining up with TRBD1. V trimming: 4 bases; J trimming: 3 bases; junction bases outside the gene matches: 3. This CDR3 has 14 amino acids. Germline V gene data show CDR1 as SGHVS and CDR2 as FQNEAQ. CDR3: CASSSDRGYYGYTF. The CDR3 DNA follows: TGTGCCAGCAGCTCTGACAGGGGGTACTATGGCTACACCTTC.

The chain recombines TRBV2 with TRBJ2-4; D is uncertain. The V end lost 3 bases, the J end lost 1 base, and 13 bases lay between the germline ends. The CDR3 is 16 residues long. Germline V gene sequence: CDR1 SNHLY, CDR2 FYNNEI. DNA for the CDR3: TGTGCCAGCAGTGATGTCTGGAATACGGCCAAAAACATTCAGTACTTC. Translation: CASSDVWNTAKNIQYF.

A word on this clonotype: A read error may produce the germline difference seen at one junction end. CDR3 nucleotides: TGTGCCTGCAGCAGCGCAGCGGGGACCGATGAAAAACTGTTTTTT. As protein: CACSSAAGTDEKLFF. J is TRBJ1-4 and V is TRBV9, with D maybe TRBD1 (5 bases). The CDR3 totals 15 residues. The germline V gene has CDR1 SGDLS and CDR2 YYNGEE.

The table lists this clonotype with a few counts. A much more abundant neighbour one base away suggests this may be a read error. The V call is TRBV6-6, the J call TRBJ2-3; D is undetermined. Germline values: CDR1 MNHNY, CDR2 SVGAGI (reference sequence). CDR3 size: 12 residues. The CDR3 nucleotides read TGTGCCAGCACAGGATCCACAGATACGCGGTATTTT. This sequence encodes CASTGSTDTRYF.

The table lists this clonotype with many counts. The chain has TRBV6-6 and TRBJ2-5; possibly TRBD2 for D (6 bases). The CDR3 has 11 residues. Per germline, CDR1 MNHNY and CDR2 SVGAGI (reference sequence). The DNA for the CDR3 is TGTGCAGTGCGGGGACAAGAGACCCAGTACTTC. Encoded protein: CAVRGQETQYF.

This clonotype was detected ten times or more. The V gene is TRBV5-1, the J gene TRBJ2-1; 10 bases fit TRBD2. CDR3 length: 16 residues. Germline CDR1 reads SGHRS; CDR2 reads YFSETQ. Unmatched junction bases numbered 5, after V lost 4 bases and J lost 1 base. The CDR3 is CASSLVAGGSYNEQFF. As DNA, the CDR3 is TGCGCCAGCAGCCTCGTAGCGGGAGGATCCTACAATGAGCAGTTCTTC.

V is TRBV20-1 and J is TRBJ2-2; D may correspond to TRBD1 or TRBD2 (5 bases each). The CDR3 is 16 amino acids. The germline gives CDR1 DFQATT, CDR2 SNEGSKA (reference sequence). V gave up 6 bases and J gave up 1 base, with 18 bases separating them. The CDR3 spells CSASPRGLGNTGELFF. The CDR3 bases are TGCAGTGCATCACCCCGGGGCCTAGGGAACACCGGGGAGCTGTTTTTT.